The sequence of this T cell receptor beta chain was determined in a study of monozygotic twins with cystic fibrosis. Study conclusions and caveats: The repertoire was suggested to be naive-dominated, clonality median approximately 0.0098. In 13 of 16 pairs, V gene usage was closest to the co-twin's. Monozygotic CF twin pairs shared significantly more nucleotide-identical clonotypes than unrelated CF individuals did.

Using immunoSEQ multiplex PCR, the repertoire was profiled, and TCRdb retains in-frame clones only, with some absent. The sample comprises some 30,000 clones, roughly nine tenths of which are singletons, and under 1% rests with the top ten. In the case of this clone: The antigen remains undetermined.

Trimming removed 7 bases from V and 5 bases from J, with 11 bases in between. CDR1 MDHEN and CDR2 SYDVKM come from the germline V gene. The length of the CDR3 is 12 residues. Sequencing was carried out using blood. The TCR sequence derives from a girl aged 2 to 9 with cystic fibrosis. The chain uses TRBV28 and TRBJ1-1, with D perhaps TRBD1 (6 bases). DNA for the CDR3: TGTGCCAGCATGACCAGGGGTACTGAAGCTTTCTTT. This encodes CASMTRGTEAFF.